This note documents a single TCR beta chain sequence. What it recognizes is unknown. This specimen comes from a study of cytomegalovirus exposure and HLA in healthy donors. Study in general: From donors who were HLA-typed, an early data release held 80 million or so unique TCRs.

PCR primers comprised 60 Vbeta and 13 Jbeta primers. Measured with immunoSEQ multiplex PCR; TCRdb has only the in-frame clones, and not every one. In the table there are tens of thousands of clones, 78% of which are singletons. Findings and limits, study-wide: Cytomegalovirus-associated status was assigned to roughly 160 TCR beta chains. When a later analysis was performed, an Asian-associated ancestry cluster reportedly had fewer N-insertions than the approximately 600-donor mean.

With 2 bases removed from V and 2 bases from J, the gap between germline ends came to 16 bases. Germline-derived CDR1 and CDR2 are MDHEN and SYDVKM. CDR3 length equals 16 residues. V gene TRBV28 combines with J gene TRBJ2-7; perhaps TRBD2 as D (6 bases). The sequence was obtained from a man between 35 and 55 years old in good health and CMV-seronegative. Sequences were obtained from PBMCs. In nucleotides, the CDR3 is TGTGCCAGCAGTTTAAACAACCCGGCGGGAACCTACGAGCAGTACTTC. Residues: CASSLNNPAGTYEQYF.